The 20 T cell receptor beta chains in this list originate from one sample, sequenced in a study of spatial heterogeneity in lung cancer. Indicated time point: sample taken at primary tumor resection. TCRs were sequenced from unsorted whole RNA of tumor, nontumor lung or PBMC. TCRdb independently ran MiXCR on the 5' RACE reads; one entry per CDR3 protein. The data show over 9,500 distinct CDR3 sequences, around 3.9% seen once. The sequencing used normal lung tissue next to the tumor, collected at surgery. The receptors derive from a male donor with early-stage non-small cell lung cancer.

This clonotype was counted ten times or more. Because this beta chain is a stray read in a library intended to capture alpha chains, its abundance should not be given much weight. The J gene is TRBJ2-7, the V gene TRBV7-9, with D possibly being TRBD1 (5 bases). CDR1 is SEHNR, CDR2 FQNEAQ, per germline (reference sequence). The CDR3 is 15 amino acids. The V and J ends lost 4 bases and 6 bases respectively, with 19 bases between them. CDR3 coding DNA: TGTGCCAGCAGCTCCTCTTTGGGGCAGGTAGGCGAGCAGTACTTC. This sequence encodes CASSSSLGQVGEQYF. The full variable domain, with the rest looked up from reference TRBV7-9 and TRBJ2-7, is DTGVSQNPRHKITKRGQNVTFRCDPISEHNRLYWYRQTLGQGPEFLTYFQNEAQLEKSRLLSDRFSAERPKGSFSTLEIQRTEQGDSAMYLCASSSSLGQVGEQYFGPGTRLTVT.

This clonotype has a count of ten or more. A library made for alpha chains picked up this beta chain off target, so its size means little. The rearrangement links TRBV20-1 to TRBJ2-5; D not certain. The CDR3 extends over 14 amino acids. V dropped 4 bases and J dropped 5 bases, with 17 bases sitting between them. Germline V CDR1 and CDR2: DFQATT, SNEGSKA (reference sequence). CDR3 amino acids: CSATALNNWETQYF. The CDR3 DNA follows: TGCAGTGCTACGGCCCTCAATAATTGGGAGACCCAGTACTTC.

A remark on this clonotype: For a library built for alpha chains, this beta chain is a stray read; little rests on its size. The chain has TRBV2 and TRBJ2-2; D might be TRBD2 (5 bases). Germline CDR1 is SNHLY and CDR2 is FYNNEI. Trimming took 7 bases from V and 0 from J, leaving 12 bases between them. The CDR3 length is 15 residues. The CDR3 here is CASTERQPNTGELFF. The CDR3 DNA is TGTGCCAGCACCGAGCGGCAGCCGAACACCGGGGAGCTGTTTTTT.

This clonotype was found many times. This beta chain appears as a stray read in a library generated for alpha chains; its size is not informative. The chain has TRBV20-1 and TRBJ2-5; D is possibly TRBD1 (5 bases). The CDR3 has 13 residues. Germline V CDR1 and CDR2: DFQATT, SNEGSKA (reference sequence). V shed 4 bases and J shed 7 bases, with 16 bases lying between them. CDR3 loop: CSAKDIRQGTQYF. For the CDR3, the DNA is TGCAGTGCTAAAGATATCCGCCAGGGGACCCAGTACTTC.

This clonotype was seen only a few times. The library was prepared for alpha chains; this beta chain is a stray read, so its frequency means little. The chain couples TRBV3-1 to TRBJ2-7, with D possibly TRBD2 on 6 matching bases. V lost 8 bases, J lost 4 bases, and 18 bases lay in between. CDR1 and CDR2 (germline): LGHDT, YNNKEL (reference sequence). The CDR3 is 14 residues long. In DNA form, the CDR3 reads TGTGCCAGCTCCCTTGGGGGGTACTCGTACGAGCAGTACTTC. Encoded protein: CASSLGGYSYEQYF.

This clonotype has a count of ten or more. Because this beta chain is a stray read in a library intended to capture alpha chains, its abundance should not be given much weight. The chain carries TRBV7-9 and TRBJ2-2; no reliable D call. The germline V and J ends were trimmed by 0 bases and 1 base, with 9 bases remaining between them. This CDR3 has 16 residues. The germline gives CDR1 SEHNR, CDR2 FQNEAQ (reference sequence). The CDR3 DNA is TGTGCCAGCAGCTTAGCCACCAGTGGGAACACCGGGGAGCTGTTTTTT. As protein: CASSLATSGNTGELFF.

This clonotype appeared many times. The library was designed around alpha chains, so this beta chain is a stray read whose abundance carries little weight. The rearrangement links TRBV20-1 to TRBJ2-1, with 12 bases that match TRBD2. V shed 5 bases and J 6 bases; nucleotides not matched to a gene: 5. The CDR3 runs 14 residues. Germline-derived CDR1 and CDR2 are DFQATT and SNEGSKA (reference sequence). The CDR3 coding sequence is TGCAGTGCTTTCCTAGCGGGAGGGCTCAATGAGCAGTTCTTC. It yields the protein CSAFLAGGLNEQFF.

This clonotype was detected ten times or more. A library prepared for alpha chains yielded this beta chain as an off-target read; its size is of little meaning. The chain carries TRBV12-3 or TRBV12-4 and TRBJ2-1, with 7 bases lining up with TRBD2. V lost 3 bases and J lost 4; bases outside the gene matches: 9. This CDR3 region has 16 residues. In nucleotides, the CDR3 is TGTGCCAGCAGTTTGGGGGGGGTAGAGGGGTACAATGAGCAGTTCTTC. Amino acids: CASSLGGVEGYNEQFF.

About this clonotype: With the library built for alpha chains, this beta chain is off target and its frequency is not meaningful. This chain links TRBV11-3 with TRBJ2-7; TRBD1 aligns across 11 bases. Unmatched junction bases numbered 8, after V lost 5 bases and J lost 5 bases. The CDR3 totals 15 residues. CDR1 and CDR2 from the germline V gene are SGHNT and YENEEA. Written as DNA, the CDR3 is TGTGCCAGCAGCCTCAGCCGGACAGGGGGCGACGAGCAGTACTTC. This codes for CASSLSRTGGDEQYF.

This clonotype is termed medium-sized (0.01 to 0.1%). Within a library made for alpha chains, this beta chain is off target, and its count is uninformative. The V and J genes are TRBV13 and TRBJ1-1; no reliable D call. The germline gives CDR1 PRHDT, CDR2 FYEKMQ (reference sequence). V lost 4 bases to trimming and J lost 3 bases, with 15 bases between them. The CDR3 loop spans 15 amino acids. The CDR3 reads CASSSRPVDYTEAFF. The CDR3 coding sequence is TGTGCCAGCAGCTCACGGCCGGTTGATTACACTGAAGCTTTCTTT.

This clonotype was seen many times. This beta chain slipped into a library made for alpha chains as a stray read, so its size is not meaningful. The rearrangement joins TRBV9 to TRBJ1-1; no firm D call. V was cut by 2 bases and J by 0 bases, with 14 bases left in between. Germline CDR1 and CDR2: SGDLS and YYNGEE. This CDR3 spans 16 amino acids. CDR3 amino acids: CASSVGSNRVNTEAFF. The DNA for the CDR3 is TGTGCCAGCAGCGTTGGATCAAACAGAGTGAACACTGAAGCTTTCTTT.

This clonotype was seen repeatedly, ten times or more. This beta chain appears as a stray read in a library generated for alpha chains; its size is not informative. The chain couples TRBV6-1 to TRBJ1-2, with D tentatively TRBD1 (5 bases). V was trimmed by 8 bases and J by 5 bases, leaving 18 bases between them. The CDR3 totals 14 residues. Germline CDR1 and CDR2: MNHNS and SASEGT. The CDR3 loop is CASGGIGTAYGYTF. The CDR3 DNA reads as TGTGCCAGCGGAGGGATTGGGACGGCGTATGGCTACACCTTC.

This clonotype counts as medium-sized. The library was built for alpha chains, so this beta chain is an off-target read and its size means little. The chain uses TRBV12-3 or TRBV12-4 and TRBJ2-3; 7 bases agree with TRBD2. The V and J ends lost 6 bases and 2 bases, in that order; junction bases with no gene match: 5. This CDR3 comprises 14 residues. CDR3 nucleotide sequence: TGTGCCAGCAGCCCGGGACTACACACAGATACGCAGTATTTT. Encoded protein: CASSPGLHTDTQYF.

Sample share makes this clonotype medium-sized. This beta chain slipped into a library made for alpha chains as a stray read, so its size is not meaningful. Here the CDR3 DNA reads TGTGCCAGCAGTGAAGTCCTAGGCAACGCCGGGGAGCTGTTTTTT. Its protein product is CASSEVLGNAGELFF. The J gene is TRBJ2-2, the V gene TRBV27; D is ambiguous. Per the germline V gene, CDR1 is MNHEY and CDR2 is SMNVEV (reference sequence). The germline V and J ends were trimmed by 5 bases and 6 bases, with 16 bases remaining between them. This CDR3 spans 15 amino acids.

This clonotype was seen many times. The library was prepared for alpha chains; this beta chain is a stray read, so its frequency means little. The chain recombines TRBV5-1 with TRBJ1-6, with 9 bases fitting TRBD1. This CDR3 has 14 amino acids. V was clipped by 7 bases and J by 3 bases; unmatched bases: 2. Germline CDR1 is SGHRS and CDR2 is YFSETQ. Written as DNA, the CDR3 is TGCGCCAGCGGGACAGGGAGCTATAATTCACCCCTCCACTTT. Its protein product is CASGTGSYNSPLHF.

This clonotype showed up just a few times. A library prepared for alpha chains yielded this beta chain as an off-target read; its size is of little meaning. The chain recombines TRBV12-3 or TRBV12-4 with TRBJ2-7; the match to TRBD1 covers 7 bases. With V trimmed by 4 bases and J by 7 bases, 10 bases remained unmatched. The CDR3 consists of 14 residues. DNA of the CDR3: TGTGCCAGCAGTTCCCACAGGGGAGCACGAGAGCAGTACTTC. Protein product: CASSSHRGAREQYF.

There are many counts of this clonotype. Because the library targeted alpha chains, this beta chain is an off-target read whose size means little. The DNA of the CDR3 is TGTGCCAGCCTATCAGGACAGTTCACAGATACGCAGTATTTT. Translation gives CASLSGQFTDTQYF. The chain is built from TRBV6-6 and TRBJ2-3; D perhaps matches TRBD1 (6 bases). The CDR3 is 14 amino acids. The V gene's germline CDR1 is MNHNY and CDR2 SVGAGI (reference sequence). V was clipped by 8 bases and J by 2 bases, with 14 bases between them.

At least ten counts were recorded for this clonotype. The library was designed around alpha chains, so this beta chain is a stray read whose abundance carries little weight. The V call is TRBV21-1, the J call TRBJ2-3. TRBV21-1 is a pseudogene locus. The CDR3 runs 10 residues. CDR3 in DNA: TGTGCCAGCAGCACAGATACGCAGTATTTT. Amino acid sequence: CASSTDTQYF.

This clonotype was picked up a small number of times. This beta chain slipped into a library made for alpha chains as a stray read, so its size is not meaningful. The rearrangement joins TRBV5-1 to TRBJ2-5; TRBD2 agrees at 8 bases. Germline values: CDR1 SGHRS, CDR2 YFSETQ. CDR3 length equals 15 residues. With 3 bases clipped from V and 5 bases from J, the junction kept 9 bases outside the gene matches. The CDR3 loop reads CASSSTGTSSETQYF. The CDR3 bases are TGCGCCAGCAGCTCAACCGGGACTAGTTCGGAGACCCAGTACTTC.

This clonotype appeared many times. This beta chain is a stray sequence in a library constructed for alpha chains; its clone size is not meaningful. V gene TRBV20-1 combines with J gene TRBJ1-6, with no clear D. Deletions cut 5 bases from V and 8 bases from J, with 16 bases between. This CDR3 comprises 14 residues. The germline CDR1 and CDR2 sequences are DFQATT and SNEGSKA (reference sequence). CDR3 sequence: CSAFQGRRYSPLHF. CDR3 DNA: TGCAGTGCTTTTCAAGGACGGAGATATTCACCCCTCCACTTT.